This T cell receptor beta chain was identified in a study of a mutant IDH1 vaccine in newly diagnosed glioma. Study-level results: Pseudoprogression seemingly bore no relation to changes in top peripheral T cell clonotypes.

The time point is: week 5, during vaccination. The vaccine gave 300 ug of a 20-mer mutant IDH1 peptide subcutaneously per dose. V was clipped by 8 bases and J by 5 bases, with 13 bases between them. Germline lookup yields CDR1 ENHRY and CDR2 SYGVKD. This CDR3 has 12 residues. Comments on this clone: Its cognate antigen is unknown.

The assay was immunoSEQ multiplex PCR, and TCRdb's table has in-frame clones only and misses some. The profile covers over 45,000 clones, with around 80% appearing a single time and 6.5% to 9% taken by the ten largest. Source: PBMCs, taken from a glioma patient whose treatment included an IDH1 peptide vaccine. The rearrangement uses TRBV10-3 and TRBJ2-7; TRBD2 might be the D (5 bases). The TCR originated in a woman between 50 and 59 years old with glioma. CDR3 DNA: TGTGCCATCGCAGGAGGTGTGGACGAGCAGTACTTC. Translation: CAIAGGVDEQYF.